The next 20 T cell receptor beta chains were all read from a single sample in a study of early T cells in non-severe SARS-CoV-2 infection. TCRdb re-called the 5' RACE reads through MiXCR, storing one row per CDR3 protein. Among roughly 29,000 distinct CDR3 sequences, around 5% were seen once, and the ten largest hold 4.5%. The sample was whole blood. Source of these receptors: an adult who was a healthcare worker with PCR-confirmed SARS-CoV-2 infection or an uninfected control (not recorded which).

The rearrangement joins TRBV6-6 to TRBJ1-1, with TRBD1 as a possible D gene (5 bases). The CDR3 is made up of 14 amino acids. In germline, CDR1 is MNHNY, CDR2 SVGAGI (reference sequence). With 7 bases removed from V and 6 bases from J, the gap between germline ends came to 18 bases. The CDR3 loop reads CASTRQGGSAEAFF. The CDR3 coding sequence is TGTGCCAGCACCCGTCAGGGTGGCAGCGCTGAAGCTTTCTTT.

This clonotype appeared a few times. The chain uses TRBV20-1 and TRBJ2-4, with D maybe TRBD2 (6 bases). CDR1 is DFQATT, CDR2 SNEGSKA, per germline (reference sequence). This CDR3 contains 17 residues. Deletions cut 3 bases from V and 1 base from J, with 19 bases between. CDR3 amino acids: CSASGSATPGAKNIQYF. As DNA, the CDR3 is TGCAGTGCTAGCGGGAGCGCTACTCCGGGGGCCAAAAACATTCAGTACTTC.

This clonotype came up a few times. J is TRBJ2-3 and V is TRBV7-3, with 9 positions matching TRBD1. The CDR3 covers 14 residues. V shed 5 bases, J shed 6 bases, and the junction held 6 bases outside the gene matches. Per the germline V gene, CDR1 is SGHTA and CDR2 is FQGTGA. CDR3 DNA sequence: TGTGCCAGCAGCCCCGGACAGGGGTGGGATACGCAGTATTTT. Translated, it gives CASSPGQGWDTQYF.

There are many counts of this clonotype. The chain joins TRBV7-9 to TRBJ2-5; D call uncertain. The CDR3 covers 14 residues. V lost 5 bases to trimming and J lost 5 bases, with 15 bases between them. From germline, CDR1 is SEHNR and CDR2 FQNEAQ (reference sequence). CDR3 residues: CASSPWTYGETQYF. The CDR3 nucleotides are TGTGCCAGCAGCCCTTGGACCTACGGGGAGACCCAGTACTTC.

This clonotype was seen ten or more times. CDR3 bases: TGTGCCATCAAGCCGGACAGGGGGCGGGTCACTGAAGCTTTCTTT. As protein: CAIKPDRGRVTEAFF. The rearrangement joins TRBV10-3 to TRBJ1-1; TRBD1 agrees at 11 bases. The CDR3 is made up of 15 amino acids. The germline V gene encodes CDR1 ENHRY and CDR2 SYGVKD. V shed 7 bases and J 4 bases; nucleotides not matched to a gene: 8.

This clonotype was observed at least ten times. The chain uses TRBV3-2 and TRBJ2-7. TRBV3-2 is noted as a pseudogene. The CDR3 is 15 residues long. CDR3 loop: CASSQGLDMRYEQYF. The CDR3 DNA reads as TGTGCCAGCAGCCAAGGTCTAGACATGAGATACGAGCAGTACTTC.

This clonotype was recorded at least ten times. The chain uses TRBV4-2 and TRBJ2-7, with 9 bases that match TRBD2. Trimming took 11 bases from V and 5 from J; bases not matched to a gene: 13. Looked up from germline, CDR1 is LGHNA and CDR2 is YNFKEQ. CDR3 length: 14 residues. The CDR3 protein is CALPVGLAPDEQYF. The CDR3 DNA reads as TGTGCCCTCCCCGTGGGACTAGCTCCGGACGAGCAGTACTTC.

This clonotype was detected ten times or more. The genes are TRBV2 and TRBJ2-2, with D perhaps TRBD1 (6 bases). Germline V lookup: CDR1 SNHLY, CDR2 FYNNEI. The CDR3 consists of 16 residues. V was pared by 3 bases and J by 2 bases, with 13 bases between. The CDR3 DNA follows: TGTGCCAGCAGTGATGGGAACAGGGCCAACACCGGGGAGCTGTTTTTT. Protein sequence: CASSDGNRANTGELFF. The full variable domain, its missing parts supplied by reference TRBV2 and TRBJ2-2, is EPEVTQTPSHQVTQMGQEVILRCVPISNHLYFYWYRQILGQKVEFLVSFYNNEISEKSEIFDDQFSVERPDGSNFTLKIRSTKLEDSAMYFCASSDGNRANTGELFFGEGSRLTVL.

This clonotype was detected ten times or more. The gene calls are TRBV20-1 and TRBJ1-5, with D possibly matching TRBD1 (6 bases). Germline V gene sequence: CDR1 DFQATT, CDR2 SNEGSKA (reference sequence). CDR3 length equals 15 residues. The ends were cut back, 3 bases at V and 6 bases at J, with 18 bases in the middle. The CDR3 sequence is CSASSGRRGGQPQHF. CDR3 in DNA: TGCAGTGCTAGTTCCGGACGTAGGGGGGGTCAGCCCCAGCATTTT.

This chain joins TRBV29-1 and TRBJ1-1; no firm D call. V was trimmed by 2 bases and J by 0 bases, leaving 7 bases between them. This CDR3 spans 13 amino acids. Germline V gene lookup returns CDR1 SQVTM and CDR2 ANQGSEA. CDR3 nucleotide sequence: TGCAGCGTTGAAAGCCCATTGAACACTGAAGCTTTCTTT. Encoded protein: CSVESPLNTEAFF.

A few counts support this clonotype. The rearrangement joins TRBV29-1 to TRBJ2-1; D not certain. CDR1 and CDR2 from the germline V gene are SQVTM and ANQGSEA. V lost 7 bases and J 4 bases, leaving 8 bases between the germline ends. The CDR3 is 11 amino acids. CDR3 DNA: TGCAGCGCCCGAGAGTACAATGAGCAGTTCTTC. Its protein is CSAREYNEQFF.

This clonotype was picked up a small number of times. The CDR3 nucleotides are TGTGCCAGCAGTTACTCGATAAGGGCCGGCTACACCTTC. This codes for CASSYSIRAGYTF. The chain is built from TRBV6-2 or TRBV6-3 and TRBJ1-2, with unresolved D. The CDR3 sequence is 13 residues long. CDR1 and CDR2 (germline): MNHEY, SVGEGT. V was shortened by 0 bases and J by 8 bases, with 10 bases between the two germline ends.

The table lists this clonotype with many counts. The rearrangement uses TRBV19 and TRBJ1-2; TRBD1 is a possible D gene (5 bases). Trimming removed 11 bases from V and 2 bases from J, with 18 bases in between. The length of the CDR3 is 14 residues. The germline V gene encodes CDR1 LNHDA and CDR2 SQIVND (reference sequence). CDR3 DNA sequence: TGTGCCTCCCTCCCCGGGGGAGGCAACTATGGCTACACCTTC. Translating it yields CASLPGGGNYGYTF.

In its sample, this clonotype was seen a few times. This chain uses TRBV7-8 with TRBJ1-3, with no clear D. CDR3 size: 16 residues. V was pared by 1 base and J by 5 bases, with 15 bases between. Per the germline V gene, CDR1 is SGHVS and CDR2 is FQNEAQ. The CDR3 DNA is TGTGCCAGCAGCTTAGTTCACGGAACTTCCAGAAACACCATATATTTT. Residues: CASSLVHGTSRNTIYF.

Ten or more counts support this clonotype. The V call is TRBV18, the J call TRBJ2-7; D possibly corresponds to TRBD1 (6 bases). This CDR3 region has 15 residues. Deletions cut 3 bases from V and 4 bases from J, with 16 bases between. Germline CDR1 is KGHSH and CDR2 is LQKENI. The CDR3 DNA reads TGTGCCAGCTCACCTCTCGGGACAAGGACATACGAGCAGTACTTC. The encoded protein is CASSPLGTRTYEQYF. Complete variable domain (other parts from reference TRBV18 and TRBJ2-7): NAGVMQNPRHLVRRRGQEARLRCSPMKGHSHVYWYRQLPEEGLKFMVYLQKENIIDESGMPKERFSAEFPKEGPSILRIQQVVRGDSAAYFCASSPLGTRTYEQYFGPGTRLTVT.

In its sample, this clonotype ranks as medium-sized. This chain connects TRBV7-9 to TRBJ2-3; D might be TRBD1 (5 bases). Trimming left V 1 base short and J 1 base short, with 6 bases between. Germline V gene lookup returns CDR1 SEHNR and CDR2 FQNEAQ (reference sequence). The CDR3 extends over 14 amino acids. The CDR3 loop is CASSLEQGTDTQYF. Written as DNA, the CDR3 is TGTGCCAGCAGCTTAGAACAGGGCACAGATACGCAGTATTTT.

This clonotype appeared a few times. The chain carries TRBV11-2 and TRBJ1-6, with D maybe TRBD1 (5 bases). V was trimmed by 7 bases and J by 4 bases, leaving 8 bases between them. This CDR3 has 13 residues. Looked up from germline, CDR1 is SGHAT and CDR2 is FQNNGV. CDR3 sequence: CASTEGYNSPLHF. The CDR3 nucleotides read TGTGCCAGCACCGAGGGGTATAATTCACCCCTCCACTTT. The complete variable domain, with remaining parts taken from reference TRBV11-2 and TRBJ1-6, reads EAGVAQSPRYKIIEKRQSVAFWCNPISGHATLYWYQQILGQGPKLLIQFQNNGVVDDSQLPKDRFSAERLKGVDSTLKIQPAKLEDSAVYLCASTEGYNSPLHFGNGTRLTVT.

A note on this clonotype: Possible read error: a much larger clone is one base away. In this CDR3 the conserved last residue, phenylalanine or tryptophan, is missing, so a read error is likely. Because the CDR3's place on the DNA is in doubt, the DNA is left out and the CDR3 is given as listed by TCRdb. The chain has TRBV21-1 and TRBJ2-3; the table names TRBD2, a call not compared with the DNA. TRBV21-1 is a known pseudogene. The CDR3 length is 13 residues, termini included. The CDR3 region is CASSKEGTDTQYY.

This clonotype was found many times. The gene calls are TRBV7-9 and TRBJ2-7; D call uncertain. This CDR3 comprises 13 residues. The germline V and J ends were trimmed by 2 bases and 6 bases, with 11 bases remaining between them. CDR1 is SEHNR and CDR2 is FQNEAQ in the germline V gene (reference sequence). The DNA for the CDR3 is TGTGCCAGCAGCTTAAACGAGGACGCCGAGCAGTACTTC. This codes for CASSLNEDAEQYF.

V and J are TRBV6-2 or TRBV6-3 and TRBJ2-4; 11 positions match TRBD2. This CDR3 is built from 20 residues. The germline CDR1 and CDR2 sequences are MNHEY and SVGEGT. With 2 bases clipped from V and 1 base from J, the junction kept 13 bases outside the gene matches. CDR3 loop: CASSYTSGRSLWRAKNIQYF. The CDR3 DNA sequence: TGTGCCAGCAGTTACACTAGCGGGAGATCTCTTTGGCGGGCCAAAAACATTCAGTACTTC.